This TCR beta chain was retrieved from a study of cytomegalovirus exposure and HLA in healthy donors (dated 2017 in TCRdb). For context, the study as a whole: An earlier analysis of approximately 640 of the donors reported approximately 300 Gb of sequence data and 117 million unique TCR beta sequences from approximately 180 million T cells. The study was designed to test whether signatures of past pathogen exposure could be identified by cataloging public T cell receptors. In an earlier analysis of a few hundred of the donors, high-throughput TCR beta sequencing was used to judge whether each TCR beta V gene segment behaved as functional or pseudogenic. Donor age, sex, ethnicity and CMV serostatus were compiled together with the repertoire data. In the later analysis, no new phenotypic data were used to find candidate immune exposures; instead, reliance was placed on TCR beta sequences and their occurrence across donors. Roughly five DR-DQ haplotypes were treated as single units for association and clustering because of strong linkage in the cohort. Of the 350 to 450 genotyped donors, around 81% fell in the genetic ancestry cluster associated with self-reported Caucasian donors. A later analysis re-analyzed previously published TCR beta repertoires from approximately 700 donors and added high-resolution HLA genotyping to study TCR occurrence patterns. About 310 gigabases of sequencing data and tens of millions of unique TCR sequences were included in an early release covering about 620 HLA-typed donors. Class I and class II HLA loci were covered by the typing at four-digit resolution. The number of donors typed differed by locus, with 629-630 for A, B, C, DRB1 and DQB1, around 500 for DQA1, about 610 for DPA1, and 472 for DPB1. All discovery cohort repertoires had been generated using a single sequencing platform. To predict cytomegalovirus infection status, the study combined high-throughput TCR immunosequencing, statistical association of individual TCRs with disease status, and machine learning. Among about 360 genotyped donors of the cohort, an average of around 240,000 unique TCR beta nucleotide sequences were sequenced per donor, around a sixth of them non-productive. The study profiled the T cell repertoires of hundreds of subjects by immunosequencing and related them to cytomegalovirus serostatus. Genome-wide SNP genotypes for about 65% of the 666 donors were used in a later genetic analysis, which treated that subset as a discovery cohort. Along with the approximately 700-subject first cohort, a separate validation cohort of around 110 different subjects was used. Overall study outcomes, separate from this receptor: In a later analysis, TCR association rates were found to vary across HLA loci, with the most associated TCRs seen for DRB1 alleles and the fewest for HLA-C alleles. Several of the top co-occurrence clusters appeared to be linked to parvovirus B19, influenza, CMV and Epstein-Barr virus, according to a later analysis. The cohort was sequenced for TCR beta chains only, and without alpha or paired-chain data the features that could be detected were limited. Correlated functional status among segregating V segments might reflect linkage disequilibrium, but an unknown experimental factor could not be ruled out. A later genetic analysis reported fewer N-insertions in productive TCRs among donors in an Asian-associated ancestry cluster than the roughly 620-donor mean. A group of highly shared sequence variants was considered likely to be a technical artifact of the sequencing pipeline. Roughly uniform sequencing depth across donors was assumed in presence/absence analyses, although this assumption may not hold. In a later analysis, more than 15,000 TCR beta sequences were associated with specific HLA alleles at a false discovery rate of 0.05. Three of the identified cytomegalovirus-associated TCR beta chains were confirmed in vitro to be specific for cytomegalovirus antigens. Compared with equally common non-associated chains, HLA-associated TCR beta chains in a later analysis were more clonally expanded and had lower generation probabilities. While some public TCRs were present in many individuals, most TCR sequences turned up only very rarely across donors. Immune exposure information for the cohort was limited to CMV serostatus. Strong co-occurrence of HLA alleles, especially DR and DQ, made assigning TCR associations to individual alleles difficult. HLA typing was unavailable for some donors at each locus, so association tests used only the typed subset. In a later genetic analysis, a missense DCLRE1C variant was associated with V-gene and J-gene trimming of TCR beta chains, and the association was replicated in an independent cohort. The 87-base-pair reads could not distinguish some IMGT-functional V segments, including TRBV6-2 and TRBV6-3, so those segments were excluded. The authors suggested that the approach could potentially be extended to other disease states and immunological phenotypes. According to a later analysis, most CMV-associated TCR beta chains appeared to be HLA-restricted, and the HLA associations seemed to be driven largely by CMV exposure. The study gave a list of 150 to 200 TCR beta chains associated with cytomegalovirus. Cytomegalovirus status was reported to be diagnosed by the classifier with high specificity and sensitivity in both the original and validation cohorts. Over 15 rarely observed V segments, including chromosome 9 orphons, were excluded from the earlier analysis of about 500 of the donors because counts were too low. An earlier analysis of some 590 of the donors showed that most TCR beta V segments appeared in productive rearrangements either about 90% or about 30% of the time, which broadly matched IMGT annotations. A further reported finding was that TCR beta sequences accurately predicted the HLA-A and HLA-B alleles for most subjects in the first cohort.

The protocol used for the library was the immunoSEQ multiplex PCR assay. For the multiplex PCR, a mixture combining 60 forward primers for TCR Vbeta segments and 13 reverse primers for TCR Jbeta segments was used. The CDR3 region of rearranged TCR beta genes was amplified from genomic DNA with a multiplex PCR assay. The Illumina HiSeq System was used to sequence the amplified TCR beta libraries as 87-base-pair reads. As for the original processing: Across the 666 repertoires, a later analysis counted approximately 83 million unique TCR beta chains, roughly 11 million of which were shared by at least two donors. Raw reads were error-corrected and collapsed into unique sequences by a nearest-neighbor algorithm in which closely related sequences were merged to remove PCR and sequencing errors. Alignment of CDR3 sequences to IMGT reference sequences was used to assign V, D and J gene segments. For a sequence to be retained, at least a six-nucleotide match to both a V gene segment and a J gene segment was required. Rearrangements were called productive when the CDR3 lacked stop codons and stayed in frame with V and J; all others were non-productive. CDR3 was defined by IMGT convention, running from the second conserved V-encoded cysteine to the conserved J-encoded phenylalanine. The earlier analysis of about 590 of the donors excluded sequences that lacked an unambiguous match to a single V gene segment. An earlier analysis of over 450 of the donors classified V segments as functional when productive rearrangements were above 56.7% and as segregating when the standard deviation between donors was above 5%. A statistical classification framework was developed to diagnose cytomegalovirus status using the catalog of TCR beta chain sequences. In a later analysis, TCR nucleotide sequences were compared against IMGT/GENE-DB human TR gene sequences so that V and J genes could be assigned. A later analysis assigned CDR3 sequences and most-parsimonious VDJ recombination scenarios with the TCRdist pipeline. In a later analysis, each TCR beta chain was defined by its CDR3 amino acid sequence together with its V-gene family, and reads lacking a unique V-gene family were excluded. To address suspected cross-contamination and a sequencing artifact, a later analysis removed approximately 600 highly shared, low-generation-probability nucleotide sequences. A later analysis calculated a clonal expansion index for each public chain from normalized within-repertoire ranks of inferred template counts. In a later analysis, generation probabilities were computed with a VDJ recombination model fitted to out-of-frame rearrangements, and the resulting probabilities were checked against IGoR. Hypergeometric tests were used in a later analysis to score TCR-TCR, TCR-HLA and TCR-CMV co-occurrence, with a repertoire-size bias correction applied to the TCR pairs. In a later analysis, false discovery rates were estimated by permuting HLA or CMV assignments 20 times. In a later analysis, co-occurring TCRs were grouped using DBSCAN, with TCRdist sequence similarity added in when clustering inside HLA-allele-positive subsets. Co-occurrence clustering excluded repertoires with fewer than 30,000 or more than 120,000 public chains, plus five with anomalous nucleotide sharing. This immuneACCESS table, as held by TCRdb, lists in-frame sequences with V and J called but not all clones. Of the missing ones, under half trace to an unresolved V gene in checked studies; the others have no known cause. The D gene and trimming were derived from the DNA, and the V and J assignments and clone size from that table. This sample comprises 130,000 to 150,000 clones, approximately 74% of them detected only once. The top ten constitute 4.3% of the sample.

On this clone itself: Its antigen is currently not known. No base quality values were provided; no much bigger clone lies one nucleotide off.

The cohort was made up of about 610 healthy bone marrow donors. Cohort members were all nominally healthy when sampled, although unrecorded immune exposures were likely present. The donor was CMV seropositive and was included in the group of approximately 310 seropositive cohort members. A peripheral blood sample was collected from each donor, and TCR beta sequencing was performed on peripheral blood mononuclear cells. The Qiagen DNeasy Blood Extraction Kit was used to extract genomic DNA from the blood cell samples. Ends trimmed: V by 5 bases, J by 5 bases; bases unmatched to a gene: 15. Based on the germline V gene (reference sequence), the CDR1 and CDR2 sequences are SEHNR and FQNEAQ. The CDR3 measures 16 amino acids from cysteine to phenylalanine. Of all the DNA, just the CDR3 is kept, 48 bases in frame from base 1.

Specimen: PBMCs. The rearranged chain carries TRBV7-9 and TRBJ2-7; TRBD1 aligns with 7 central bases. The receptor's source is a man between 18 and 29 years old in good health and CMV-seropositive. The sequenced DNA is TGTGCCAGCAGCCCCCCCGACAGGGCGACGGTCGACGAGCAGTACTTC. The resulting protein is CASSPPDRATVDEQYF.